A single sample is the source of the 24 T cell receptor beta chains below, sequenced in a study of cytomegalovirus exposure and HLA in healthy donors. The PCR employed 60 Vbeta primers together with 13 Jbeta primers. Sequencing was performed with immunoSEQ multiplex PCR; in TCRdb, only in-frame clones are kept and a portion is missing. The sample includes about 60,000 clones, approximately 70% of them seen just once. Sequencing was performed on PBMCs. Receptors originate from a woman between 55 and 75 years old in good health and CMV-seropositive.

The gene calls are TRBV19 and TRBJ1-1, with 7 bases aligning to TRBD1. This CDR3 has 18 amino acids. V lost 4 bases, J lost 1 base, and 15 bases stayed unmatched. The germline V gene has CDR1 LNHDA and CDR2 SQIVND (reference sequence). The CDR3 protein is CASSRTGGQALTNTEAFF. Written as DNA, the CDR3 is TGTGCCAGTAGTAGAACCGGTGGACAGGCACTAACGAACACTGAAGCTTTCTTT. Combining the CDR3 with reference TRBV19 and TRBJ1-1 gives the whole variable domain DGGITQSPKYLFRKEGQNVTLSCEQNLNHDAMYWYRQDPGQGLRLIYYSQIVNDFQKGDIAEGYSVSREKKESFPLTVTSAQKNPTAFYLCASSRTGGQALTNTEAFFGQGTRLTVV.

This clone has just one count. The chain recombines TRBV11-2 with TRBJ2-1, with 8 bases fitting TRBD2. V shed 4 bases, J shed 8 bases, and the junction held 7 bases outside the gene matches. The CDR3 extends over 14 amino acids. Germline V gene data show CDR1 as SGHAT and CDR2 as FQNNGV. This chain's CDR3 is CASSSYDGGDEQFF. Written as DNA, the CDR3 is TGTGCCAGCAGCTCTTACGACGGGGGGGATGAGCAGTTCTTC.

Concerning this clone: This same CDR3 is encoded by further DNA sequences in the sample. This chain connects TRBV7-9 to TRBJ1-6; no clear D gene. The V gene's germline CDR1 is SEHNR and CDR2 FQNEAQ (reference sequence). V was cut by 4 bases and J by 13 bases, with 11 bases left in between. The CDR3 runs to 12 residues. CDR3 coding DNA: TGTGCCAGCAGCTGGGAGAATCCGCCCCTCCACTTT. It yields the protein CASSWENPPLHF. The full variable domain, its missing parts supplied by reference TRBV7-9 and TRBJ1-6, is DTGVSQNPRHKITKRGQNVTFRCDPISEHNRLYWYRQTLGQGPEFLTYFQNEAQLEKSRLLSDRFSAERPKGSFSTLEIQRTEQGDSAMYLCASSWENPPLHFGNGTRLTVT.

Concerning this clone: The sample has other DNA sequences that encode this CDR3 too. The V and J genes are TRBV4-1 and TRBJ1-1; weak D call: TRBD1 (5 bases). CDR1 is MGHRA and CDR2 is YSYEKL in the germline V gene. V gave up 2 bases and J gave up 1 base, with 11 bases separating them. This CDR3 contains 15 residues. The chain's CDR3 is CASSQNGQGNTEAFF. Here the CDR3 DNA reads TGCGCCAGCAGCCAAAACGGCCAGGGGAACACTGAAGCTTTCTTT.

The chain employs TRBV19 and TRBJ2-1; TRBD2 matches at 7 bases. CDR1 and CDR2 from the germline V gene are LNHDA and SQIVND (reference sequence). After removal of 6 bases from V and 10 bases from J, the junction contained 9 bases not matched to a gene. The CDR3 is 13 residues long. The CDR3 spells CASRKTTGGEQFF. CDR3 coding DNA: TGTGCCAGTAGGAAGACAACCGGGGGGGAGCAGTTCTTC.

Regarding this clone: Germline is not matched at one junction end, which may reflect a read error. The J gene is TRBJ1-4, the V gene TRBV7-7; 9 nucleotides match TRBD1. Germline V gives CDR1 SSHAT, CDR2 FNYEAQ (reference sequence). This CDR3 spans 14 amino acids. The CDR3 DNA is TGTGCTAGCAGCCCGGACAGGGGAAATGAAAAACTGTTTTTT. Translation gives CASSPDRGNEKLFF.

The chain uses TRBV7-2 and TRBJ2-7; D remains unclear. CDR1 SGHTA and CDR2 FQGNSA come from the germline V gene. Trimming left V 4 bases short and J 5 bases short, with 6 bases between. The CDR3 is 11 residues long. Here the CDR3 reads CASSSRDEQYF. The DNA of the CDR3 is TGTGCCAGCAGCTCGAGAGACGAGCAGTACTTC.

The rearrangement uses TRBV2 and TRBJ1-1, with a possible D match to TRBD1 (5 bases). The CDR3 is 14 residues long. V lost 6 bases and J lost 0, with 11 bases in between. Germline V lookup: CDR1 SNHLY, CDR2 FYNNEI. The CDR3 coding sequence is TGTGCCAGCAGGGGGGGTCGGCTGAACACTGAAGCTTTCTTT. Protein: CASRGGRLNTEAFF.

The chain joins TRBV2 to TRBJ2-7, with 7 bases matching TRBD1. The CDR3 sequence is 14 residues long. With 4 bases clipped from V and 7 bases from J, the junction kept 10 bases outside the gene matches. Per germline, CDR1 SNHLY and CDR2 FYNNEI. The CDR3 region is CASSAFRGPKEQYF. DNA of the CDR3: TGTGCCAGCAGTGCGTTTAGGGGGCCTAAGGAGCAGTACTTC.

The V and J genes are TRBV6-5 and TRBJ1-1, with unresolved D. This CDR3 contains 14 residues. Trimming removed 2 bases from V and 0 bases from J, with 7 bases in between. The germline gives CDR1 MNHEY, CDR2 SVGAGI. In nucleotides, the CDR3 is TGTGCCAGCAGTTACAATGAGCTGAACACTGAAGCTTTCTTT. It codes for CASSYNELNTEAFF.

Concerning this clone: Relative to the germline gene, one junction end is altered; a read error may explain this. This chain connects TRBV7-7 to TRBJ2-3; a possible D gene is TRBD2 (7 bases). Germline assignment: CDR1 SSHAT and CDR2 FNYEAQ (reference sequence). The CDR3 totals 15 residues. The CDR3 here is CASSLVGGQGDTQYF. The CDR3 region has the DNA TGTGCTAGCAGCTTAGTGGGGGGGCAAGGGGATACGCAGTATTTT.

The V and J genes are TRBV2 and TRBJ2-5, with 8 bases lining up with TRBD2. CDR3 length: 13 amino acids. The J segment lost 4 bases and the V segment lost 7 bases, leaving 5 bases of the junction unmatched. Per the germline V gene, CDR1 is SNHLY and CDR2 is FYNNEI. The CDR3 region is CASKRTSTETQYF. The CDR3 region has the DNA TGTGCCAGCAAAAGGACTAGCACAGAGACCCAGTACTTC.

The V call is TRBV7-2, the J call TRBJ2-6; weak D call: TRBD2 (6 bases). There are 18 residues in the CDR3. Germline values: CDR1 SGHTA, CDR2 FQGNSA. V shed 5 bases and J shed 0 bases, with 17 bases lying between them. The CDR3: CASSVPPWGVSGANVLTF. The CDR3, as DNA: TGTGCCAGCAGCGTGCCCCCCTGGGGGGTCTCTGGGGCCAACGTCCTGACTTTC.

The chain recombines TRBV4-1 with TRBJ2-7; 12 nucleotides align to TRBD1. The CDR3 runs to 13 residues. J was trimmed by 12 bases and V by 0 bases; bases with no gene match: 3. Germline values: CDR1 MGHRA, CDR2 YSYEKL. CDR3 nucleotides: TGCGCCAGCAGCCAAGAAAGGGACAGGGGGCTGTACTTC. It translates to CASSQERDRGLYF.

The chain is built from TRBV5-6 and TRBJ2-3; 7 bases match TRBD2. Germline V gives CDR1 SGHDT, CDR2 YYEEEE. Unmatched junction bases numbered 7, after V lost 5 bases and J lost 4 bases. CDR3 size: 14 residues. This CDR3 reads CASSPAGRADTQYF. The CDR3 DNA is TGTGCCAGCAGTCCAGCGGGGCGGGCAGATACGCAGTATTTT. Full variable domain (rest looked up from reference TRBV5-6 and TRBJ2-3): DAGVTQSPTHLIKTRGQQVTLRCSPKSGHDTVSWYQQALGQGPQFIFQYYEEEERQRGNFPDRFSGHQFPNYSSELNVNALLLGDSALYLCASSPAGRADTQYFGPGTRLTVL.

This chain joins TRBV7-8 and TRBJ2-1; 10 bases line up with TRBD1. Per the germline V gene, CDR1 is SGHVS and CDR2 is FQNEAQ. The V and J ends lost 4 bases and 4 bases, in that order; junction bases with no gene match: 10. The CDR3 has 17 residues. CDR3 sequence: CASSSKGGQGSYNEQFF. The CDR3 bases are TGTGCCAGCAGCTCAAAGGGGGGACAGGGGTCGTACAATGAGCAGTTCTTC.

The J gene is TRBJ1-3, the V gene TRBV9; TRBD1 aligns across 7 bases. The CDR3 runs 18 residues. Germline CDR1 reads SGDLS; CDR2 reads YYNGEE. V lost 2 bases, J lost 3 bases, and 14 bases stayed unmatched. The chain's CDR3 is CASSVRNGTGVVGNTIYF. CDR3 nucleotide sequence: TGTGCCAGCAGCGTTCGGAACGGTACAGGGGTAGTTGGAAACACCATATATTTT.

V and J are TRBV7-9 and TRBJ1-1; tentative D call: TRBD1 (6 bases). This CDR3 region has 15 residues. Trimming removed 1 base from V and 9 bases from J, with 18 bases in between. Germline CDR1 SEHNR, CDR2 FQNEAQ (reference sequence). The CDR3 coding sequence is TGTGCCAGCAGCTTAGGGGACACCGGCAACGGACAAGCTTTCTTT. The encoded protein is CASSLGDTGNGQAFF.

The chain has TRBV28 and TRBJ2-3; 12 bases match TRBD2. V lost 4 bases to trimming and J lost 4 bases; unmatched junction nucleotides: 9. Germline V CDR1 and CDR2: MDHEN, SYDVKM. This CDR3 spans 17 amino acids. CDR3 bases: TGTGCCAGCAGTTACAGGACTAGCGGGGTTTTCGCAGATACGCAGTATTTT. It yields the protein CASSYRTSGVFADTQYF.

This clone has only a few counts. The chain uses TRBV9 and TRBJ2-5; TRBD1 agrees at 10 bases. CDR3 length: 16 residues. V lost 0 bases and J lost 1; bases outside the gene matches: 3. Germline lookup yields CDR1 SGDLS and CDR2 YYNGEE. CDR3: CASSVEGTGVQETQYF. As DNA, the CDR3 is TGTGCCAGCAGCGTAGAGGGGACAGGGGTCCAAGAGACCCAGTACTTC.

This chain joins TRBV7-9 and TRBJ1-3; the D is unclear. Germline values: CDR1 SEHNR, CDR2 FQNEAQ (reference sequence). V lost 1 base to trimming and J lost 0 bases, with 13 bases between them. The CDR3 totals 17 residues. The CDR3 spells CASSLGLYKDSGNTIYF. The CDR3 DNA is TGTGCCAGCAGCTTAGGACTATACAAAGACTCTGGAAACACCATATATTTT. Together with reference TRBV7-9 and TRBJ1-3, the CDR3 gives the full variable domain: DTGVSQNPRHKITKRGQNVTFRCDPISEHNRLYWYRQTLGQGPEFLTYFQNEAQLEKSRLLSDRFSAERPKGSFSTLEIQRTEQGDSAMYLCASSLGLYKDSGNTIYFGEGSWLTVV.

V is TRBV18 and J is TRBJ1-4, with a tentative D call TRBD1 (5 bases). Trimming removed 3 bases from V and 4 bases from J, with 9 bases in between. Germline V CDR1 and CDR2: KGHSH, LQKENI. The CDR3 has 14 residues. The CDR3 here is CASSPNQGNEKLFF. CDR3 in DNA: TGTGCCAGCTCACCCAACCAGGGTAATGAAAAACTGTTTTTT. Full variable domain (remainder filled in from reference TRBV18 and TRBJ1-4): NAGVMQNPRHLVRRRGQEARLRCSPMKGHSHVYWYRQLPEEGLKFMVYLQKENIIDESGMPKERFSAEFPKEGPSILRIQQVVRGDSAAYFCASSPNQGNEKLFFGSGTQLSVL.

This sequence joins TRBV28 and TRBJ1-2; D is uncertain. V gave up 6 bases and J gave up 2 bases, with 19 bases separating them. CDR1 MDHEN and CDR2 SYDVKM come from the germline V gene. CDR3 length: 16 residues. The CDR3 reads CASRPSSNTENYGYTF. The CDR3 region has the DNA TGTGCCAGCAGACCAAGTTCAAACACGGAGAACTATGGCTACACCTTC.

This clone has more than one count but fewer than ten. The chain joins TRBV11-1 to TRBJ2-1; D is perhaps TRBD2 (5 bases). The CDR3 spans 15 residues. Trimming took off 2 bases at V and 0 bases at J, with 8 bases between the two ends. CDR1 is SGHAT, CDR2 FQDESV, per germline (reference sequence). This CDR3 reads CASSLSGYSYNEQFF. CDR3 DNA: TGTGCCAGCAGCTTATCGGGATACTCCTACAATGAGCAGTTCTTC.